Listed below are T cell receptor beta chains from one sample, sequenced in a study of CD8+CD57+ T cells in acquired aplastic anemia. TCRdb ran MiXCR on the reads and lists one entry per CDR3 protein. The top ten clones hold 8.4% of a sample with 100,000 to 150,000 distinct CDR3 sequences, roughly 40% of them seen once. Sequencing input: sorted CD4+, CD8+, or CD8+CD57+ T cells (not recorded which) from PBMCs. The receptors here all came from a human donor in good health, serving as a control. Each CDR3 is given with its conserved first and last residue. The order of the fields is clone size, V gene, J gene, D gene, CDR3 DNA, CDR3 protein. A D gene is named only where the DNA matches it firmly. Clone size is shown for a subset of rows, as once, few, many or a class of expanded clone.

size: once
V: TRBV7-9
J: TRBJ2-3
D: .
DNA: TGTGCCAGCAGCTTAGCGGGGGGACTCCGGGATACGCAGTATTTT
CDR3: CASSLAGGLRDTQYF

size: many
V: TRBV4-2
J: TRBJ2-1
D: TRBD2
DNA: TGTGCCAGCAGCAGTCGGCCGGTGGGACTAGGCCTCAATGAGCAGTTCTTC
CDR3: CASSSRPVGLGLNEQFF

size: .
V: TRBV10-3
J: TRBJ1-4
D: .
DNA: TGTGCCAGCAGTTTGCTCCTCTCGACCGGGCGCAGTAATGAAAAACTGTTCTTT
CDR3: CASSLLLSTGRSNEKLFF

size: .
V: TRBV19
J: TRBJ1-1
D: .
DNA: TGTGCCAGTAGTCAGGGGATGGCAGCTTTCTTT
CDR3: CASSQGMAAFF

size: .
V: TRBV7-8
J: TRBJ1-2
D: TRBD1
DNA: TGTGCCAGCAGCGGGACAGGGCAATTTCGCTACACCTTC
CDR3: CASSGTGQFRYTF

size: once
V: TRBV20-1
J: TRBJ1-2
D: TRBD1
DNA: TGCAGTGCTAGAGCCCGGGACAGGGGGCACGACTATGGCTACACCTTC
CDR3: CSARARDRGHDYGYTF

size: many
V: TRBV20-1
J: TRBJ1-5
D: .
DNA: TGCAGTGCTTTAGACCTCGGGAGTAGCAATCAGCCCCAGCATTTT
CDR3: CSALDLGSSNQPQHF

size: .
V: TRBV19
J: TRBJ2-7
D: .
DNA: TGTGCCAGTAGCTCAGGGCGGGCCTACGAGCAGTACTTC
CDR3: CASSSGRAYEQYF

size: .
V: TRBV5-4
J: TRBJ2-3
D: .
DNA: TGTGCCAGCAGCTTGGGTGTAGGGATAGGGGTAGAGGATACGCAGTATTTT
CDR3: CASSLGVGIGVEDTQYF

size: many
V: TRBV5-5
J: TRBJ1-1
D: .
DNA: TGTGCCAGCAGCTTGGGCCGTGCCTACGGAACTGAAGCTTTCTTT
CDR3: CASSLGRAYGTEAFF

size: .
V: TRBV7-9
J: TRBJ1-1
D: .
DNA: TGTGCCAGCACCTACAACCGGCCCACTGAAGCTTTCTTT
CDR3: CASTYNRPTEAFF

size: many
V: TRBV20-1
J: TRBJ1-1
D: .
DNA: TGCAGTGCTAGAGATATGGCAGGGACGCTGAACACTGAAGCTTTCTTT
CDR3: CSARDMAGTLNTEAFF

size: many
V: TRBV27
J: TRBJ1-2
D: .
DNA: TGTGCCAGCAACATGAACGGAACTAACTATGGCTACACCTTC
CDR3: CASNMNGTNYGYTF

size: .
V: TRBV29-1
J: TRBJ2-5
D: TRBD1
DNA: TGCAGCGCTGGGACAGGGATGGAGACCCAGTACTTC
CDR3: CSAGTGMETQYF

size: many
V: TRBV6-1
J: TRBJ1-4
D: TRBD1
DNA: TGTGCCAGCAGTCCCCGGACAGGGGAAAAACTGTTTTTT
CDR3: CASSPRTGEKLFF

size: few
V: TRBV4-1
J: TRBJ2-3
D: .
DNA: TGCGCCAGCAGCCAAGACGGCCGGGGCCCAGATACGCAGTATTTT
CDR3: CASSQDGRGPDTQYF

size: many
V: TRBV12-3/TRBV12-4
J: TRBJ1-4
D: TRBD1
DNA: TGTGCCAGCAGGGACAGACAGGGCCGGGAAAAACTGTTTTTT
CDR3: CASRDRQGREKLFF

size: .
V: TRBV3-1
J: TRBJ1-4
D: .
DNA: TGTGCCAGCAGCCAAGTGGGAGGAGGAACTAATGAAAAACTGTTTTTT
CDR3: CASSQVGGGTNEKLFF

size: .
V: TRBV6-5
J: TRBJ2-7
D: .
DNA: TGTGCCAGCAGTTACAGGGACTACGAGCAGTACTTC
CDR3: CASSYRDYEQYF

size: .
V: TRBV18
J: TRBJ2-7
D: TRBD2
DNA: TGTGCCAGCTCGCCCTCGGGGGGGAGCTCCTACGAGCAGTACTTC
CDR3: CASSPSGGSSYEQYF

size: many
V: TRBV12-5
J: TRBJ2-1
D: .
DNA: TGTGCTAGTGGTTTGGGACAGGGAGGGGATGAGCAGTTCTTC
CDR3: CASGLGQGGDEQFF

size: .
V: TRBV15
J: TRBJ2-5
D: TRBD1
DNA: TGTGCCACCAGCAGCGGGGTGTCAGGGGGTAAAGAGACCCAGTACTTC
CDR3: CATSSGVSGGKETQYF

size: many
V: TRBV5-1
J: TRBJ1-4
D: TRBD1
DNA: TGCGCCAGCAGCTTGGTAGAGGGGGCTGGTGAAAAACTGTTTTTT
CDR3: CASSLVEGAGEKLFF

size: many
V: TRBV10-3
J: TRBJ1-2
D: .
DNA: TGTGCCATCAGTGAGCGGGGTGGGGAGGCTAACTATGGCTACACCTTC
CDR3: CAISERGGEANYGYTF

size: .
V: TRBV15
J: TRBJ2-1
D: TRBD1
DNA: TGTGCCACCAGCATAGGGACAGGGTCCTACAATGAGCAGTTCTTC
CDR3: CATSIGTGSYNEQFF

size: many
V: TRBV6-5
J: TRBJ2-7
D: TRBD1
DNA: TGTGCCAGCAGTTCACCGGGACAGGGGACCTACGAGCAGTACTTC
CDR3: CASSSPGQGTYEQYF

size: many
V: TRBV3-1
J: TRBJ2-7
D: .
DNA: TGTGCCAGCAGCCAAGATCGGGCAGTCAGTAGCTACGAGCAGTACTTC
CDR3: CASSQDRAVSSYEQYF

size: few
V: TRBV6-2/TRBV6-3
J: TRBJ1-5
D: TRBD1
DNA: TGTGCCAGCAGTTACTCCACTTATCAAGAAGACAGGGACTATAGCAATCAGCCCCAGCATTTT
CDR3: CASSYSTYQEDRDYSNQPQHF

size: .
V: TRBV10-3
J: TRBJ1-2
D: .
DNA: TGTGCCATCAATCGGGACACAGCCTATGGCTACACCTTC
CDR3: CAINRDTAYGYTF

size: many
V: TRBV2
J: TRBJ1-6
D: .
DNA: TGTGCCAGCACTTTCCAAGGGGCCGGAACCTATAATTCACCCCTCCACTTT
CDR3: CASTFQGAGTYNSPLHF

size: .
V: TRBV10-3
J: TRBJ2-7
D: .
DNA: TGTGCCATCACGGGGGTATCCTACGAGCAGTACTTC
CDR3: CAITGVSYEQYF

size: .
V: TRBV29-1
J: TRBJ2-3
D: TRBD1
DNA: TGCAGCGTCGGGACAGGGAACACAGATACGCAGTATTTT
CDR3: CSVGTGNTDTQYF

size: .
V: TRBV12-3/TRBV12-4
J: TRBJ1-5
D: TRBD1
DNA: TGTGCCAGCAGAATCACAGGGGGCTCCGGCCCCCAGCATTTT
CDR3: CASRITGGSGPQHF

size: many
V: TRBV6-1
J: TRBJ1-1
D: .
DNA: TGTGCCAGCGGAACCCGGACAGTTAAGAACACTGAAGCTTTCTTT
CDR3: CASGTRTVKNTEAFF

size: many
V: TRBV6-5
J: TRBJ2-5
D: .
DNA: TGTGCCAGCAGCAGCATCCCGGTACAAGAGACCCAGTACTTC
CDR3: CASSSIPVQETQYF

size: .
V: TRBV9
J: TRBJ1-5
D: .
DNA: TGTGCCAGCAGCGTAGGGGGTCAGCCCCAGCATTTT
CDR3: CASSVGGQPQHF

size: many
V: TRBV7-8
J: TRBJ2-7
D: .
DNA: TGTGCCAGCAGCCGCCGGGAGCCTCTGTCCCAAGTCCGCTACGAGCAGTACTTC
CDR3: CASSRREPLSQVRYEQYF

size: few
V: TRBV20-1
J: TRBJ2-5
D: .
DNA: TGCAGTGCTAGAGGGGGATACGGCCAAGAGACCCAGTACTTC
CDR3: CSARGGYGQETQYF

size: once
V: TRBV2
J: TRBJ2-7
D: .
DNA: TGTGCCAGCAGTGAGGTTAGAGCCTACGAGCAGTACTTC
CDR3: CASSEVRAYEQYF

size: .
V: TRBV24-1
J: TRBJ2-1
D: .
DNA: TGTGCCACCAGTGATCCAGCAGGGATTGAGCAGTTCTTC
CDR3: CATSDPAGIEQFF